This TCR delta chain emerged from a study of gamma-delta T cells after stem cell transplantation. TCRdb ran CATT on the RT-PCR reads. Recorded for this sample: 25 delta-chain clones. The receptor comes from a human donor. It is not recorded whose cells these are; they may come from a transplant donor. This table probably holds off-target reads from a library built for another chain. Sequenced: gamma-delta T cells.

DNA for the CDR3: TGTGCCTGTGACAAACTGGGGGACTGGGACACCGATAAACTCATCTTT. It encodes CACDKLGDWDTDKLIF. The chain combines TRDV2 with TRDJ1, with TRDD3 identical over 9 bases. V trimming: 2 bases; J trimming: 0 bases; junction bases outside the gene matches: 6. This CDR3 has 16 residues. Germline lookup yields CDR1 GEAIGNYY and CDR2 EKD.